Listed below are T cell receptor beta chains from one sample, sequenced in a study of T cells in tuberculosis. The protocol was immunoSEQ multiplex PCR, while the TCRdb copy is restricted to in-frame clones and leaves out a portion. The sample has more than 30,000 clones; approximately 96% are singletons. The sample consisted of PBMCs. These receptors were obtained from a donor aged 10 to 29 with latent tuberculosis or without tuberculosis infection. CDR3s include the opening cysteine and the closing phenylalanine or tryptophan. The D gene is left open where the match is weak. Rows give clone size only sometimes, using once, few, many, or a class for an expanded clone.

V gene	clone size	D gene	J gene	CDR3 protein	CDR3 DNA
TRBV18	once	-	TRBJ2-7	CASSPPEVHYEQYF	TGTGCCAGCTCACCACCGGAGGTACACTACGAGCAGTACTTC
TRBV29-1	-	-	TRBJ2-2	CSVASTNTGELFF	TGCAGCGTTGCAAGCACGAACACCGGGGAGCTGTTTTTT
TRBV5-1	-	-	TRBJ2-3	CASSLFETDTQYF	TGCGCCAGCAGCTTGTTCGAGACAGATACGCAGTATTTT
TRBV7-8	-	TRBD1	TRBJ1-4	CASSSRQGANEKLFF	TGTGCCAGCAGCTCCCGACAGGGGGCTAATGAAAAACTGTTTTTT
TRBV15	-	-	TRBJ1-5	CATSRDSPLEPQHF	TGTGCCACCAGCAGAGATTCCCCCCTAGAGCCCCAGCATTTT
TRBV4-2	-	TRBD2	TRBJ2-6	CASSQAYAGGTSSGANVLTF	TGTGCCAGCAGCCAAGCTTACGCGGGGGGAACGTCCTCTGGGGCCAACGTCCTGACTTTC
TRBV18	-	TRBD1	TRBJ2-5	CASSPKQTGSGETQYF	TGTGCCAGCTCACCAAAACAGACAGGGAGCGGAGAGACCCAGTACTTC
TRBV18	-	-	TRBJ2-1	CASSPNAQEQFF	TGTGCCAGCTCACCCAACGCCCAGGAGCAGTTCTTC
TRBV5-1	-	-	TRBJ1-1	CASSLAREGTEAFF	TGCGCCAGCAGCTTGGCCAGGGAAGGCACTGAAGCTTTCTTT
TRBV6-5	-	-	TRBJ2-7	CARPPRTYEQYF	TGTGCCAGACCTCCCAGGACCTACGAGCAGTACTTC
TRBV6-1	-	-	TRBJ2-7	CASSVIPGTISYEQYF	TGTGCCAGCAGTGTTATCCCCGGGACAATCTCCTACGAGCAGTACTTC
TRBV28	-	-	TRBJ2-5	CASSLGVLLRPQETQYF	TGTGCCAGCAGTCTAGGGGTTTTGTTGAGACCTCAAGAGACCCAGTACTTC
TRBV6-5	-	-	TRBJ2-3	CASSYSGGSTDTQYF	TGTGCCAGCAGTTACTCTGGCGGGAGCACAGATACGCAGTATTTT
TRBV27	-	TRBD1	TRBJ1-1	CASSLSQGGRTEAFF	TGTGCCAGCAGTTTAAGTCAGGGGGGTCGCACTGAAGCTTTCTTT
TRBV6-1	-	TRBD1	TRBJ1-4	CASSELTGSGGEKLFF	TGTGCCAGCAGTGAATTGACAGGGAGTGGCGGTGAAAAACTGTTTTTT
TRBV20-1	-	-	TRBJ2-1	CSASSNEQFF	TGCAGTGCTAGTAGTAATGAGCAGTTCTTC
TRBV19	-	-	TRBJ1-5	CASRPQGNQPQHF	TGTGCCAGTAGACCACAGGGCAATCAGCCCCAGCATTTT
TRBV5-6	-	-	TRBJ2-4	CASSLTGQNIQYF	TGTGCCAGCAGCTTAACAGGACAAAACATTCAGTACTTC
TRBV2	-	-	TRBJ2-3	CASRYTDTQYF	TGTGCCAGCAGATACACAGATACGCAGTATTTT
TRBV5-1	-	-	TRBJ1-2	CASSFPLTGEVDGYTF	TGCGCCAGCAGCTTCCCGCTTACGGGGGAAGTTGATGGCTACACCTTC
TRBV6-5	-	TRBD1	TRBJ1-5	CASSTHRGSNQPQHF	TGTGCCAGCAGTACCCACAGGGGTAGCAATCAGCCCCAGCATTTT
TRBV30	once	TRBD2	TRBJ2-1	CAWSWEGEQFF	TGTGCCTGGAGTTGGGAGGGCGAGCAGTTCTTC
TRBV7-9	-	-	TRBJ2-1	CASNIPGWNEQFF	TGTGCCAGCAATATCCCAGGATGGAATGAGCAGTTCTTC
TRBV5-1	once	-	TRBJ1-3	CASSSQGSGNTIYF	TGCGCCAGCAGCTCGCAGGGCTCTGGAAACACCATATATTTT
TRBV30	-	-	TRBJ2-1	CAWSVLGPYNEQFF	TGTGCCTGGAGTGTACTTGGGCCCTACAATGAGCAGTTCTTC
TRBV6-5	-	TRBD2	TRBJ2-7	CASSYSASGNYEQYF	TGTGCCAGCAGTTACTCCGCTAGCGGGAACTACGAGCAGTACTTC
TRBV7-8	once	TRBD2	TRBJ2-1	CASSSLGLAGGPWNEQFF	TGTGCCAGCAGCTCTCTAGGACTAGCGGGGGGGCCGTGGAATGAGCAGTTCTTC
TRBV2	-	-	TRBJ1-4	CASRVSGFEKLFF	TGTGCCAGCAGAGTTTCAGGGTTCGAAAAACTGTTTTTT
TRBV5-1	-	TRBD1	TRBJ2-7	CASSWAGGAGEQYF	TGCGCCAGCAGCTGGGCAGGGGGCGCGGGGGAGCAGTACTTC
TRBV6-5	-	-	TRBJ1-1	CASSYSSFVNTEAFF	TGTGCCAGCAGTTACTCGAGCTTCGTGAACACTGAAGCTTTCTTT
TRBV19	-	TRBD1	TRBJ1-5	CASSRNRGQDQPQHF	TGTGCCAGTAGTAGGAACAGGGGGCAGGATCAGCCCCAGCATTTT
TRBV2	-	-	TRBJ1-5	CASSEERGRPQHF	TGTGCCAGCAGTGAAGAACGAGGGAGGCCCCAGCATTTT
TRBV6-1	-	-	TRBJ1-2	CASSGRGGRNYGYTF	TGTGCCAGCAGTGGTCGGGGGGGACGGAACTATGGCTACACCTTC
TRBV4-2	-	TRBD2	TRBJ2-3	CASSQGLAGGSDTQYF	TGTGCCAGCAGCCAGGGACTAGCGGGGGGTTCAGATACGCAGTATTTT
TRBV2	-	TRBD1	TRBJ1-2	CASLTSLFNRGGYTF	TGTGCCAGCCTAACTTCACTTTTCAACAGGGGTGGCTACACCTTC
TRBV4-1	-	TRBD1	TRBJ1-4	CASSQDGDRVNEKLFF	TGCGCCAGCAGCCAAGACGGGGACAGGGTAAATGAAAAACTGTTTTTT
TRBV5-6	-	-	TRBJ2-3	CASSLEGDNTDTQYF	TGTGCCAGCAGCTTGGAAGGGGACAACACAGATACGCAGTATTTT
TRBV7-9	-	-	TRBJ1-2	CASSQTRGDYTF	TGTGCCAGCAGCCAGACCAGGGGTGACTACACCTTC
TRBV27	-	TRBD1	TRBJ2-7	CASSPGQGVYEQYF	TGTGCCAGCAGTCCGGGACAGGGAGTTTACGAGCAGTACTTC
TRBV29-1	-	-	TRBJ1-2	CSVESGYGYTF	TGCAGCGTTGAGAGCGGCTATGGCTACACCTTC
TRBV19	-	-	TRBJ2-1	CASSTLYEQFF	TGTGCCAGTAGCACATTGTATGAGCAGTTCTTC
TRBV11-3	once	TRBD2	TRBJ2-1	CASSSAGTSYNEQFF	TGTGCCAGCAGCTCGGCCGGGACTAGCTACAATGAGCAGTTCTTC